Listed here are 26 T cell receptor beta chains from one sample, sequenced in a study of blood T cell repertoires in COVID-19. The protocol was immunoSEQ multiplex PCR, while the TCRdb copy is restricted to in-frame clones and leaves out a portion. The sample includes 300,000 or so clones, around 88% of them seen just once. Source material: peripheral blood. The source is a woman between 50 and 59 years old with acute or convalescent COVID-19.

This clone was detected once. The J gene is TRBJ2-3, the V gene TRBV7-3, with 7 nucleotides matching TRBD2. The CDR3 contains 15 residues. The V gene end was trimmed by 2 bases and the J gene end by 2 bases; junction bases not matched to a gene: 4. Germline V gene sequence: CDR1 SGHTA, CDR2 FQGTGA. The CDR3 DNA reads as TGTGCCAGCAGCTTACGGGCGGGAGCCACAGATACGCAGTATTTT. Protein: CASSLRAGATDTQYF.

V gene TRBV5-5 combines with J gene TRBJ2-3, with 8 bases aligning to TRBD2. This CDR3 has 15 residues. V shed 6 bases, J shed 4 bases, and the junction held 10 bases outside the gene matches. Germline CDR1 is SGHKS and CDR2 is YYEKEE (reference sequence). CDR3 DNA sequence: TGTGCCAGCACAGTCATAGCGGGAAGGGCAGATACGCAGTATTTT. Translating gives CASTVIAGRADTQYF.

The chain uses TRBV5-1 and TRBJ1-6; unclear D gene. CDR1 and CDR2 from the germline V gene are SGHRS and YFSETQ. The CDR3 runs to 16 residues. V was shortened by 4 bases and J by 5 bases, with 16 bases between the two germline ends. This chain's CDR3 is CASSPRGKPNNSPLHF. In nucleotides, the CDR3 is TGCGCCAGCAGCCCCAGAGGGAAGCCTAATAATTCACCCCTCCACTTT.

CDR3 amino acids: CASGTRHSREQYF. The CDR3 bases are TGTGCCAGCGGAACCCGACATTCCCGCGAGCAGTACTTC. The chain couples TRBV21-1 to TRBJ2-7; the DNA was not compared with TRBD1, the D call given in the table. TRBV21-1 is shown as a pseudogene. The CDR3 loop spans 13 amino acids.

This sequence joins TRBV7-2 and TRBJ1-4; no firm D call. This CDR3 has 16 residues. Germline CDR1 and CDR2: SGHTA and FQGNSA. V lost 1 base and J 8 bases, leaving 17 bases between the germline ends. CDR3 coding DNA: TGTGCCAGCAGCTTAGATGGCCTGGGGATAGCGGAAAAACTGTTTTTT. It translates to CASSLDGLGIAEKLFF.

The chain joins TRBV11-1 to TRBJ2-7, with D perhaps TRBD1 (5 bases). Germline-derived CDR1 and CDR2 are SGHAT and FQDESV (reference sequence). The CDR3 runs 14 residues. The V gene lost 1 base and the J gene lost 4 bases, with 11 bases spanning the gap. DNA for the CDR3: TGTGCCAGCAGCTTAGGCAGGGCCAGGTACGAGCAGTACTTC. It codes for CASSLGRARYEQYF.

The rearrangement links TRBV5-8 to TRBJ2-3; 9 nucleotides match TRBD2. Germline V gene data show CDR1 as SGHTS and CDR2 as YDEGEE. Losses at the gene ends were 0 bases for V and 11 bases for J; bases not matched to a gene: 10. The CDR3 has 15 residues. CDR3 amino acids: CASSLVLAGTHGQYF. The CDR3 nucleotides are TGTGCCAGCAGCTTGGTTCTAGCGGGGACCCATGGGCAGTATTTT.

The chain uses TRBV10-3 and TRBJ2-7; D is possibly TRBD2 (6 bases). The CDR3 spans 14 residues. V dropped 3 bases and J dropped 2 bases, with 11 bases sitting between them. Germline CDR1 is ENHRY and CDR2 is SYGVKD. This CDR3 is CAISDGREAYEQYF. CDR3 nucleotides: TGTGCCATCAGTGACGGGCGGGAAGCCTACGAGCAGTACTTC.

The chain recombines TRBV6-5 with TRBJ2-3, with D unclear. The V end was cut by 2 bases, the J end by 4 bases, with 10 bases between. Germline V gene lookup returns CDR1 MNHEY and CDR2 SVGAGI. This CDR3 region has 14 residues. The CDR3 loop reads CASSYLTWPDTQYF. CDR3 DNA: TGTGCCAGCAGTTACCTTACCTGGCCAGATACGCAGTATTTT.

The rearrangement uses TRBV29-1 and TRBJ1-2; 7 bases fit TRBD1. CDR1 and CDR2 (germline): SQVTM, ANQGSEA. This CDR3 has 12 residues. The ends lost 7 bases at V and 4 bases at J; junction bases unmatched: 6. CDR3 DNA: TGCAGCGCCGAACGGGACAGCTATGGCTACACCTTC. Encoded protein: CSAERDSYGYTF.

The chain joins TRBV27 to TRBJ1-2; 10 bases fit TRBD1. The ends lost 5 bases at V and 2 bases at J; junction bases unmatched: 14. CDR1 is MNHEY, CDR2 SMNVEV, per germline (reference sequence). This CDR3 spans 18 amino acids. Here the CDR3 reads CASSRQGANPSRNYGYTF. The CDR3 DNA follows: TGTGCCAGCAGTCGACAGGGGGCGAATCCCTCTCGGAACTATGGCTACACCTTC.

The V gene is TRBV12-5, the J gene TRBJ2-1; 12 bases are shared with TRBD2. Germline V gene lookup returns CDR1 LGHNT and CDR2 FRNRAP. V was clipped by 1 base and J by 6 bases; unmatched bases: 10. CDR3 size: 18 residues. The CDR3 is CASGLAGLAGGHLNEQFF. Written as DNA, the CDR3 is TGTGCTAGTGGTTTGGCGGGACTAGCGGGCGGGCACCTCAATGAGCAGTTCTTC. Filled out from reference TRBV12-5 and TRBJ2-1, the complete variable domain reads DARVTQTPRHKVTEMGQEVTMRCQPILGHNTVFWYRQTMMQGLELLAYFRNRAPLDDSGMPKDRFSAEMPDATLATLKIQPSEPRDSAVYFCASGLAGLAGGHLNEQFFGPGTRLTVL.

Concerning this clone itself: Additional DNA sequences in this sample encode the identical CDR3. The chain couples TRBV24-1 to TRBJ2-1; TRBD2 aligns across 14 bases. Looked up from germline, CDR1 is KGHDR and CDR2 is SFDVKD. This CDR3 is 16 amino acids long. Losses at the gene ends were 3 bases for V and 7 bases for J; bases not matched to a gene: 4. The chain's CDR3 is CATSDPGTSGRNEQFF. The CDR3 bases are TGTGCCACCAGTGATCCCGGGACTAGCGGGAGAAATGAGCAGTTCTTC.

V is TRBV7-2 and J is TRBJ1-2; TRBD1 matches at 9 bases. The CDR3 runs to 14 residues. The J segment lost 4 bases and the V segment lost 3 bases, leaving 3 bases of the junction unmatched. CDR1 is SGHTA, CDR2 FQGNSA, per germline. The CDR3 sequence is CASSLDRGGYGYTF. CDR3 nucleotide sequence: TGTGCCAGCAGCTTGGACAGGGGTGGCTATGGCTACACCTTC.

This chain connects TRBV9 to TRBJ2-5; 9 positions agree with TRBD2. CDR3 length: 13 residues. Germline V gene sequence: CDR1 SGDLS, CDR2 YYNGEE. J was trimmed by 5 bases and V by 3 bases; bases with no gene match: 2. The CDR3 DNA sequence: TGTGCCAGCAGCGATAGCGGGAGTGAGACCCAGTACTTC. This sequence encodes CASSDSGSETQYF.

Here the CDR3 reads CASRLQGPYGYTF. DNA of the CDR3: TGTGCCAGCAGATTACAGGGGCCCTATGGCTACACCTTC. This chain connects TRBV7-2 to TRBJ1-2, with TRBD1 matching over 7 bases. V gave up 6 bases and J gave up 4 bases; unmatched junction bases: 5. CDR1 is SGHTA, CDR2 FQGNSA, per germline. This CDR3 contains 13 residues.

The chain employs TRBV4-1 and TRBJ2-3, with D unclear. The CDR3 extends over 16 amino acids. Trimming took off 0 bases at V and 0 bases at J, with 10 bases between the two ends. Germline V gives CDR1 MGHRA, CDR2 YSYEKL. The CDR3 DNA sequence: TGCGCCAGCAGCCAAGATGGCAGTCTCAGCACAGATACGCAGTATTTT. Encoded protein: CASSQDGSLSTDTQYF.

This clone was detected only once. The V gene is TRBV7-2, the J gene TRBJ2-3; D gene ambiguous. The CDR3 sequence is 16 residues long. V shed 0 bases and J shed 0 bases, with 10 bases lying between them. Germline loops: CDR1 SGHTA, CDR2 FQGNSA. CDR3 amino acids: CASSLAPGSSTDTQYF. CDR3 coding DNA: TGTGCCAGCAGCTTAGCGCCAGGATCTAGCACAGATACGCAGTATTTT. Full variable domain (missing parts from reference TRBV7-2 and TRBJ2-3): GAGVSQSPSNKVTEKGKDVELRCDPISGHTALYWYRQSLGQGLEFLIYFQGNSAPDKSGLPSDRFSAERTGGSVSTLTIQRTQQEDSAVYLCASSLAPGSSTDTQYFGPGTRLTVL.

The chain carries TRBV29-1 and TRBJ2-5, with D possibly matching TRBD1 (6 bases). Germline V gene sequence: CDR1 SQVTM, CDR2 ANQGSEA. V was shortened by 6 bases and J by 1 base, with 15 bases between the two germline ends. The length of the CDR3 is 14 residues. The CDR3 sequence: CSVAWGRAQETQYF. The CDR3 DNA reads as TGCAGCGTGGCCTGGGGGCGAGCCCAAGAGACCCAGTACTTC.

This chain uses TRBV5-1 with TRBJ2-3; weak D call: TRBD2 (6 bases). CDR1 is SGHRS and CDR2 is YFSETQ in the germline V gene. The CDR3 is made up of 19 amino acids. V dropped 5 bases and J dropped 4 bases, with 29 bases sitting between them. CDR3 nucleotides: TGCGCCAGCAGACGGGCGGGTTTGTTAGGCGGGATGGGCGCAGATACGCAGTATTTT. Translating it yields CASRRAGLLGGMGADTQYF.

V is TRBV7-2 and J is TRBJ2-2; tentatively, D is TRBD2 (6 bases). Germline lookup yields CDR1 SGHTA and CDR2 FQGNSA. The germline V and J ends were trimmed by 5 bases and 0 bases, with 10 bases remaining between them. This CDR3 has 15 residues. CDR3 nucleotides: TGTGCCAGCAGCGAAGGCGGGGCGAACACCGGGGAGCTGTTTTTT. It yields the protein CASSEGGANTGELFF.

This clone appeared once. This chain links TRBV5-1 with TRBJ1-1; 7 positions match TRBD1. Germline trimming cut 0 bases from V and 1 base from J; bases unmatched to any gene: 3. The CDR3 length is 15 residues. Germline V gene lookup returns CDR1 SGHRS and CDR2 YFSETQ. CDR3 protein: CASSLARTGNTEAFF. The CDR3 nucleotides read TGCGCCAGCAGCTTGGCCCGGACAGGGAACACTGAAGCTTTCTTT.

This chain uses TRBV6-4 with TRBJ1-5; D not certain. V lost 3 bases and J lost 1, with 4 bases in between. The CDR3 consists of 13 residues. Germline values: CDR1 MRHNA, CDR2 SNTAGT. The DNA for the CDR3 is TGTGCCAGCAGTGAAGAGAGCAATCAGCCCCAGCATTTT. This sequence encodes CASSEESNQPQHF.

The chain employs TRBV5-6 and TRBJ1-5, with unresolved D. Germline V gene lookup returns CDR1 SGHDT and CDR2 YYEEEE. The CDR3 sequence is 13 residues long. The V end lost 0 bases, the J end lost 4 bases, and 5 bases lay between the germline ends. The CDR3 reads CASSLGTNQPQHF. CDR3 coding DNA: TGTGCCAGCAGCTTGGGAACAAATCAGCCCCAGCATTTT.

The rearrangement joins TRBV7-8 to TRBJ1-1; TRBD1 might be the D (6 bases). Trimming removed 1 base from V and 2 bases from J, with 11 bases in between. Germline CDR1 is SGHVS and CDR2 is FQNEAQ. This CDR3 is built from 15 residues. This CDR3 is CASSLEGTTNTEAFF. The CDR3 region has the DNA TGTGCCAGCAGCTTAGAGGGGACAACTAACACTGAAGCTTTCTTT.

This clone was counted a single time. This chain connects TRBV7-3 to TRBJ2-7; TRBD2 matches at 11 bases. This CDR3 region has 16 residues. V lost 6 bases, J lost 5 bases, and 12 bases stayed unmatched. Germline-derived CDR1 and CDR2 are SGHTA and FQGTGA. CDR3 sequence: CASSKLAGVAWDEQYF. The CDR3 DNA sequence: TGTGCCAGCAGTAAACTAGCGGGAGTGGCTTGGGACGAGCAGTACTTC.